This TCR beta chain was obtained from a study of T-cell reconstitution after alpha-beta-depleted transplantation in children. Whole-study findings and limits: Reportedly, only several hundred clones from non-depleted graft cells drove alpha-beta T-cell counts at about two months. After one year, T-cell counts and TCRbeta diversity mostly came from new T cells. Surviving recipient T cells and thymic progenitors underlay high day-60 TCRbeta diversity in some patients.

Preparation of the TCRbeta library involved a method that used unique molecular identifiers. TCRdb re-called the PCR reads through MiXCR, storing one row per CDR3 protein. The sample consists of around 450,000 distinct CDR3 sequences, around 16% of them appearing once. The CDR3 contains 15 residues. Germline V gives CDR1 SGHRS, CDR2 YFSETQ. Trimming cost V 0 bases and J 7 bases; bases outside gene matches: 10. This clonotype was seen only a few times. Its antigen is unknown. This specimen was PBMCs, mostly from graft donor cells, taken 360 days after TCRalphabeta/CD19-depleted stem cell transplant. The rearrangement links TRBV5-1 to TRBJ2-7; 7 nucleotides match TRBD2. This receptor was taken from a boy in the first two years of life who had a stem cell transplant for Wiskott-Aldrich syndrome, so the T cells may come from the graft donor. CDR3 protein: CASSLGQRGEREQYF. CDR3 nucleotide sequence: TGCGCCAGCAGCTTGGGCCAACGGGGGGAACGAGAGCAGTACTTC.